The 13 T cell receptor beta chains below were found in one sample sequenced in a study of blood T cell repertoires in COVID-19. TCRdb's copy holds only in-frame clones and misses some; the assay was immunoSEQ multiplex PCR. Of roughly 230,000 clones listed, roughly 88% are singletons. Sequenced: peripheral blood. These receptors were obtained from a human donor in a cohort sampled during active COVID-19.

The chain joins TRBV30 to TRBJ1-2; no reliable D call. The CDR3 spans 13 residues. The germline CDR1 and CDR2 sequences are GTSNPN and SVGIG (reference sequence). Trimming stripped 2 bases from V and 4 bases from J, with 11 bases between. CDR3 amino acids: CAWSPRSGYGYTF. In nucleotides, the CDR3 is TGTGCCTGGAGTCCCAGGTCTGGCTATGGCTACACCTTC. Full variable domain (remainder filled in from reference TRBV30 and TRBJ1-2): SQTIHQWPATLVQPVGSPLSLECTVEGTSNPNLYWYRQAAGRGLQLLFYSVGIGQISSEVPQNLSASRPQDRQFILSSKKLLLSDSGFYLCAWSPRSGYGYTFGSGTRLTVV.

The J gene is TRBJ2-1, the V gene TRBV2; TRBD2 matches 8 bases. The CDR3 loop spans 13 amino acids. CDR1 and CDR2 from the germline V gene are SNHLY and FYNNEI. Losses at the gene ends were 7 bases for V and 7 bases for J; bases not matched to a gene: 6. CDR3 sequence reads: CASKTGGGNEQFF. Written as DNA, the CDR3 is TGTGCCAGCAAGACGGGAGGGGGGAATGAGCAGTTCTTC. Full variable domain (outside the CDR3, taken from reference TRBV2 and TRBJ2-1): EPEVTQTPSHQVTQMGQEVILRCVPISNHLYFYWYRQILGQKVEFLVSFYNNEISEKSEIFDDQFSVERPDGSNFTLKIRSTKLEDSAMYFCASKTGGGNEQFFGPGTRLTVL.

This clone was counted between two and nine times. The V and J genes are TRBV6-2 or TRBV6-3 and TRBJ1-6, with a possible D match to TRBD1 (5 bases). V lost 2 bases and J lost 8, with 10 bases in between. Germline lookup yields CDR1 MNHEY and CDR2 SVGEGT. CDR3 length: 14 residues. The CDR3 region has the DNA TGTGCCAGCAGTTACGAGGGAGGGGATTCACCCCTCCACTTT. This sequence encodes CASSYEGGDSPLHF.

V usage is TRBV15 and J usage is TRBJ2-1; 7 bases are a match to TRBD2. Trimming took 5 bases from V and 3 from J; bases not matched to a gene: 10. Per the germline V gene, CDR1 is LNHNV and CDR2 is YYDKDF (reference sequence). CDR3 length: 16 residues. This CDR3 is CATSGPVGGSYNEQFF. The CDR3 nucleotides are TGTGCCACCAGCGGACCAGTAGGCGGGAGCTACAATGAGCAGTTCTTC.

The chain is built from TRBV18 and TRBJ2-5, with 7 positions matching TRBD2. V lost 1 base and J lost 2; bases outside the gene matches: 1. Germline CDR1 is KGHSH and CDR2 is LQKENI. The CDR3 length is 14 residues. The CDR3 region has the DNA TGTGCCAGCTCACCACTGGGGGGGCAAGAGACCCAGTACTTC. It is translated as CASSPLGGQETQYF.

The chain is built from TRBV10-2 and TRBJ2-3, with a tentative D call TRBD1 (6 bases). Trimming removed 4 bases at V and 0 bases at J, with 14 bases between. The CDR3 consists of 16 residues. From germline, CDR1 is WSHSY and CDR2 SAAADI. CDR3 sequence: CASSAPDRPSTDTQYF. For the CDR3, the DNA is TGCGCCAGCAGTGCACCCGACAGGCCCAGCACAGATACGCAGTATTTT.

A remark on this clone: Within the sample, other DNA sequences also encode this same CDR3. The chain combines TRBV7-9 with TRBJ1-2; weak D call: TRBD1 (6 bases). The CDR3 has 14 residues. Trimming left V 3 bases short and J 4 bases short, with 12 bases between. Germline-derived CDR1 and CDR2 are SEHNR and FQNEAQ (reference sequence). The CDR3: CASSFSGARYGYTF. In DNA form, the CDR3 reads TGTGCCAGCAGCTTTTCAGGGGCTCGCTATGGCTACACCTTC. Using reference TRBV7-9 and TRBJ1-2 for the parts outside the CDR3, the full variable domain is DTGVSQNPRHKITKRGQNVTFRCDPISEHNRLYWYRQTLGQGPEFLTYFQNEAQLEKSRLLSDRFSAERPKGSFSTLEIQRTEQGDSAMYLCASSFSGARYGYTFGSGTRLTVV.

CDR3 in amino acids: CASSIVEYRVDYGYTF. CDR3 DNA: TGTGCCAGTAGTATAGTAGAGTACAGGGTCGACTATGGCTACACCTTC. V and J are TRBV19 and TRBJ1-2; D might be TRBD1 (6 bases). Germline lookup yields CDR1 LNHDA and CDR2 SQIVND (reference sequence). Between the trimmed V and J ends, which lost 1 base and 3 bases, there was a span of 15 bases. The CDR3 sequence is 16 residues long. The entire variable domain, with the rest obtained from reference TRBV19 and TRBJ1-2, is as follows: DGGITQSPKYLFRKEGQNVTLSCEQNLNHDAMYWYRQDPGQGLRLIYYSQIVNDFQKGDIAEGYSVSREKKESFPLTVTSAQKNPTAFYLCASSIVEYRVDYGYTFGSGTRLTVV.

The chain carries TRBV9 and TRBJ1-2, with TRBD1 matching over 7 bases. There are 15 residues in the CDR3. V lost 0 bases to trimming and J lost 0 bases; unmatched junction nucleotides: 2. Germline V gene lookup returns CDR1 SGDLS and CDR2 YYNGEE. In nucleotides, the CDR3 is TGTGCCAGCAGCGTAGGTGGGACAGCTAACTATGGCTACACCTTC. Amino acids: CASSVGGTANYGYTF. Full variable domain (missing parts from reference TRBV9 and TRBJ1-2): DSGVTQTPKHLITATGQRVTLRCSPRSGDLSVYWYQQSLDQGLQFLIQYYNGEERAKGNILERFSAQQFPDLHSELNLSSLELGDSALYFCASSVGGTANYGYTFGSGTRLTVV.

This sequence joins TRBV7-9 and TRBJ1-2; TRBD1 matches at 12 bases. Germline CDR1 reads SEHNR; CDR2 reads FQNEAQ (reference sequence). The CDR3 sequence is 17 residues long. V dropped 6 bases and J dropped 6; count of bases not matched to a gene: 14. The chain's CDR3 is CASRRGSGTGGADGYTF. Here the CDR3 DNA reads TGTGCCAGCAGGAGAGGATCCGGGACAGGGGGCGCGGATGGCTACACCTTC.

J is TRBJ1-1 and V is TRBV11-2; D call uncertain. Germline V lookup: CDR1 SGHAT, CDR2 FQNNGV. V lost 1 base and J lost 3, with 12 bases in between. This CDR3 comprises 15 residues. The CDR3 nucleotides read TGTGCCAGCAGCTTAGGTCTGAGGGAGGACACTGAAGCTTTCTTT. It translates to CASSLGLREDTEAFF.

The chain combines TRBV6-2 or TRBV6-3 with TRBJ2-7; D call uncertain. Trimming left V 0 bases short and J 5 bases short, with 8 bases between. From germline, CDR1 is MNHEY and CDR2 SVGEGT. The CDR3 extends over 13 amino acids. CDR3 sequence: CASSYSSTHEQYF. As DNA, the CDR3 is TGTGCCAGCAGTTACTCGAGTACCCACGAGCAGTACTTC.

This clone was counted between two and nine times. The chain joins TRBV6-2 or TRBV6-3 to TRBJ1-1; TRBD1 aligns across 7 bases. The germline V gene has CDR1 MNHEY and CDR2 SVGEGT. Losses at the gene ends were 5 bases for V and 1 base for J; bases not matched to a gene: 4. The CDR3 loop spans 14 amino acids. The CDR3 DNA reads TGTGCCAGCAGTATCAGGACAGGGAACACTGAAGCTTTCTTT. The encoded protein is CASSIRTGNTEAFF.